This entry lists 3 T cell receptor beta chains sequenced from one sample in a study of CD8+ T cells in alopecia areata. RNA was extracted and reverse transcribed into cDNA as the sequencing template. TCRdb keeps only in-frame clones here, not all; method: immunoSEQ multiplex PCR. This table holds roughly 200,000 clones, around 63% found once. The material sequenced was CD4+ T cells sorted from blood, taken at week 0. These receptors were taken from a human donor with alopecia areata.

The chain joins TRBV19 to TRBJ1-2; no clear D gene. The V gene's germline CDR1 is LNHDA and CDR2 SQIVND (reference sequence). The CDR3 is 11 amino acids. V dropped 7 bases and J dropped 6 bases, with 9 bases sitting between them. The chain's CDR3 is CASIGGHGYTF. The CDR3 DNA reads TGTGCCAGTATAGGCGGGCATGGCTACACCTTC. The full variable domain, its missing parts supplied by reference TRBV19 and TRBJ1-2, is DGGITQSPKYLFRKEGQNVTLSCEQNLNHDAMYWYRQDPGQGLRLIYYSQIVNDFQKGDIAEGYSVSREKKESFPLTVTSAQKNPTAFYLCASIGGHGYTFGSGTRLTVV.

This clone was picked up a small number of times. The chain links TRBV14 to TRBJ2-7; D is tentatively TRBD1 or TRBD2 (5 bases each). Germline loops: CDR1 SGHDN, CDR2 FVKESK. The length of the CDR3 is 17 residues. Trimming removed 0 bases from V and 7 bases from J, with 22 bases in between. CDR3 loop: CASSQDLVLGDQGEQYF. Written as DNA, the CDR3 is TGTGCCAGCAGCCAAGACTTGGTGCTCGGGGACCAAGGGGAGCAGTACTTC.

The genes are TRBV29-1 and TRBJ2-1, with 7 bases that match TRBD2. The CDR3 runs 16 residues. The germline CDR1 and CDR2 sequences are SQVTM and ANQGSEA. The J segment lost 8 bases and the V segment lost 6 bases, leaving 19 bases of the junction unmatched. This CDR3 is CSVRALARVRKDEQFF. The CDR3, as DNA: TGCAGCGTGAGGGCACTAGCGCGGGTCAGAAAGGATGAGCAGTTCTTC.